Listed here are 2 T cell receptor beta chains from one sample, sequenced in a study of T-cell memory formation after mild COVID-19. TCRdb itself ran the 5' RACE reads through MiXCR, one entry per CDR3 protein. The table records around 310,000 distinct CDR3 sequences, 20% to 25% of them present only once. Sequenced sample: PBMCs or a T cell subset sorted from them (not recorded which). Every receptor here comes from a young man who had mild COVID-19 (a few samples of this study predate the infection). Cell type and time point are not known.

The rearrangement links TRBV12-3 or TRBV12-4 to TRBJ1-1; possibly TRBD1 for D (5 bases). CDR3 length equals 14 residues. Trimming shortened V by 5 bases and J by 1 base, and 11 bases separated the two germline ends. CDR3 residues: CASSPRGSNTEAFF. CDR3 in DNA: TGTGCCAGCAGTCCGCGGGGGTCGAACACTGAAGCTTTCTTT.

The chain is built from TRBV2 and TRBJ2-7, with 7 bases lining up with TRBD2. The V and J ends lost 4 bases and 2 bases, in that order; junction bases with no gene match: 5. This CDR3 is 14 amino acids long. Germline-derived CDR1 and CDR2 are SNHLY and FYNNEI. The CDR3 DNA reads TGTGCCAGCAGTGGTGAGCGGGGAACCTACGAGCAGTACTTC. Translation gives CASSGERGTYEQYF.